This T cell receptor beta chain comes out of a study of human T cells and chemical hapten exposure. From the RACE reads, TCRdb called clonotypes with MiXCR, one entry per CDR3 protein. The sample carries about 80,000 distinct CDR3 sequences, roughly 10% recorded once. Trimming took 3 bases from V and 2 from J; bases not matched to a gene: 6. CDR1 SGHVS and CDR2 FNYEAQ come from the germline V gene. The CDR3 consists of 16 residues. Time point meaning: patch test 2, 6 weeks after DPC sensitization. Sample treatment: therapeutic diphenylcyclopropenone sensitization with weekly scalp DPC. The origin of this receptor is a woman younger than 45 with alopecia areata. Some clones in this sample may be carry-over from other donors' samples. The sample was whole blood, taken in connection with sensitization to the hapten diphenylcyclopropenone (DPC). V usage is TRBV7-6 and J usage is TRBJ2-1, with 8 bases that match TRBD2. This CDR3 reads CASSFASGGTYNEQFF. In DNA form, the CDR3 reads TGTGCCAGCAGCTTCGCCAGCGGGGGAACCTACAATGAGCAGTTCTTC.